This entry features one T cell receptor (beta chain) sequence. Its antigen remains unidentified. This sample stems from a study of CXCR3-negative and CXCR3-positive naive CD8 T cells. Whole-study results and caveats: Relative to CXCR3-negative naive cells, CXCR3-positive naive cells had more hydrophobic TRB CDR3s.

In preparing the TRB cDNA libraries, 5' RACE with UMI labels was used. TCRdb derives one entry per CDR3 protein from the 5' RACE reads, leaving out DNA. The clone table shows 130,000 to 150,000 distinct CDR3 sequences, with the ten largest holding roughly 0.27%. Sequences were obtained from naive CXCR3+ CD8+ T cells from blood. The subset here: CD45RO-CCR7+CD27+CD95- naive CD8+ T cells expressing CXCR3 (TNR3+). The TCR comes from a human donor in good health. Some clones in this sample may be carry-over from other donors' samples.

The CDR3 spells CASSYLSLAGDYEQYF. This chain uses TRBV6-5 with TRBJ2-7; TCRdb returns TRBD2, unconfirmable since there is no DNA. This CDR3 has 16 residues. Germline assignment: CDR1 MNHEY and CDR2 SVGAGI.